The 31 T cell receptor beta chains listed next were all sequenced from one sample in a study of brain T cells in children with intractable seizures. TCRdb's copy holds only in-frame clones and misses some; the assay was immunoSEQ multiplex PCR. The table records 60,000 to 85,000 clones, under 95% of them present only once. Material: peripheral blood, obtained at surgery. The receptors originated from a boy in the first two years of life with tuberous sclerosis and intractable seizures.

This CDR3 is CASSFDSPNTEAFF. The DNA of the CDR3 is TGTGCCAGCAGCTTCGACAGCCCCAACACTGAAGCTTTCTTT. The chain links TRBV13 to TRBJ1-1, with D tentatively TRBD1 (5 bases). Between the trimmed V and J ends, which lost 3 bases and 2 bases, there was a span of 10 bases. CDR1 is PRHDT and CDR2 is FYEKMQ in the germline V gene (reference sequence). This CDR3 comprises 14 residues.

This sequence joins TRBV5-1 and TRBJ2-2; 11 positions agree with TRBD1. Germline V gives CDR1 SGHRS, CDR2 YFSETQ. The junction had 3 bases not matched to a gene; V was cut back by 0 bases and J by 5 bases. The length of the CDR3 is 16 residues. In DNA, the CDR3 is TGCGCCAGCAGCTTGGGGACAGGGGGCAAAACCGGGGAGCTGTTTTTT. Protein: CASSLGTGGKTGELFF.

This chain links TRBV6-1 with TRBJ2-7; D call uncertain. This CDR3 region has 12 residues. Trimming shortened V by 3 bases and J by 0 bases, and 3 bases separated the two germline ends. Germline V gene sequence: CDR1 MNHNS, CDR2 SASEGT. CDR3 coding DNA: TGTGCCAGCAGTGACAACTCCTACGAGCAGTACTTC. Amino acids: CASSDNSYEQYF.

The V gene is TRBV15, the J gene TRBJ2-1; 9 nucleotides agree with TRBD2. Germline V CDR1 and CDR2: LNHNV, YYDKDF (reference sequence). This CDR3 contains 21 residues. V was clipped by 0 bases and J by 0 bases; unmatched bases: 15. The CDR3 spells CATSRDILTAGGRSSYNEQFF. The CDR3 bases are TGTGCCACCAGCAGAGATATTTTAACAGCGGGGGGCCGGAGCTCCTACAATGAGCAGTTCTTC. Together with reference TRBV15 and TRBJ2-1, the CDR3 gives the full variable domain: DAMVIQNPRYQVTQFGKPVTLSCSQTLNHNVMYWYQQKSSQAPKLLFHYYDKDFNNEADTPDNFQSRRPNTSFCFLDIRSPGLGDTAMYLCATSRDILTAGGRSSYNEQFFGPGTRLTVL.

The chain uses TRBV5-3 and TRBJ2-7, with D unclear. TRBV5-3 is labeled an ORF, and its function is uncertain. Deletions cut 4 bases from V and 3 bases from J, with 8 bases between. The CDR3 loop spans 12 amino acids. DNA for the CDR3: TGTGCCAGAAGCCGGCTGGGCTACGAGCAGTACTTC. Protein: CARSRLGYEQYF.

V and J are TRBV7-9 and TRBJ2-3; the match to TRBD2 covers 7 bases. The germline V gene has CDR1 SEHNR and CDR2 FQNEAQ (reference sequence). V shed 4 bases, J shed 3 bases, and the junction held 7 bases outside the gene matches. There are 15 residues in the CDR3. The CDR3 DNA sequence: TGTGCCAGCAGCTATGATGGAGCGGGGACAGATACGCAGTATTTT. It translates to CASSYDGAGTDTQYF.

The gene calls are TRBV2 and TRBJ2-1; D not certain. Deletions cut 4 bases from V and 7 bases from J, with 8 bases between. The CDR3 is 12 residues long. CDR1 SNHLY and CDR2 FYNNEI come from the germline V gene. CDR3 sequence (DNA): TGTGCCAGCAGTGGTCCGGAGAATGAGCAGTTCTTC. It translates to CASSGPENEQFF.

This chain connects TRBV20-1 to TRBJ2-5; D call uncertain. The V end was cut by 2 bases, the J end by 4 bases, with 5 bases between. The CDR3 has 11 residues. Germline lookup yields CDR1 DFQATT and CDR2 SNEGSKA (reference sequence). CDR3: CSARQLETQYF. DNA of the CDR3: TGCAGTGCTAGACAGTTAGAGACCCAGTACTTC.

This clone was counted only a few times. This chain uses TRBV30 with TRBJ1-2, with a weak D call TRBD1 (5 bases). This CDR3 comprises 10 residues. Trimming cost V 7 bases and J 10 bases, with 13 bases left between them. The germline gives CDR1 GTSNPN, CDR2 SVGIG (reference sequence). The CDR3 sequence is CALGPPHYTF. In nucleotides, the CDR3 is TGTGCCTTGGGACCGCCTCACTACACCTTC.

The chain employs TRBV6-5 and TRBJ1-1; D is unclear. CDR1 MNHEY and CDR2 SVGAGI come from the germline V gene. The length of the CDR3 is 14 residues. Trimming cost V 5 bases and J 1 base, with 11 bases left between them. CDR3 sequence reads: CASSPGVSNTEAFF. The CDR3, as DNA: TGTGCCAGCAGTCCCGGGGTTTCGAACACTGAAGCTTTCTTT.

This clone has a single count. Here the CDR3 reads CASSLQGNTIYF. In nucleotides, the CDR3 is TGTGCCAGCAGTTTACAGGGAAACACCATATATTTT. This rearrangement joins TRBV27 to TRBJ1-3; D uncertain. The CDR3 length is 12 residues. CDR1 and CDR2 from the germline V gene are MNHEY and SMNVEV (reference sequence). V dropped 2 bases and J dropped 4 bases, with 3 bases sitting between them.

This clone was detected only once. The rearrangement links TRBV11-2 to TRBJ2-1, with TRBD2 matching 10 bases. CDR3 size: 16 residues. Per the germline V gene, CDR1 is SGHAT and CDR2 is FQNNGV. Trimming cost V 4 bases and J 3 bases; bases outside gene matches: 6. DNA of the CDR3: TGTGCCAGCAGCTCCCTAGCGGGAGATAGCTACAATGAGCAGTTCTTC. This gives the protein CASSSLAGDSYNEQFF. Drawing the rest from reference TRBV11-2 and TRBJ2-1, the complete variable domain is EAGVAQSPRYKIIEKRQSVAFWCNPISGHATLYWYQQILGQGPKLLIQFQNNGVVDDSQLPKDRFSAERLKGVDSTLKIQPAKLEDSAVYLCASSSLAGDSYNEQFFGPGTRLTVL.

The J gene is TRBJ2-5, the V gene TRBV2, with D possibly being TRBD2 (6 bases). Germline V gene data show CDR1 as SNHLY and CDR2 as FYNNEI. The CDR3 consists of 14 residues. Trimming removed 7 bases from V and 2 bases from J, with 14 bases in between. The CDR3 sequence: CASTLGTYQETQYF. The CDR3 bases are TGTGCCAGCACCTTGGGGACTTATCAAGAGACCCAGTACTTC.

The chain combines TRBV28 with TRBJ2-1; a weak D match, TRBD1 (5 bases). The CDR3 covers 15 residues. V was clipped by 6 bases and J by 4 bases, with 16 bases between them. The germline gives CDR1 MDHEN, CDR2 SYDVKM. CDR3 residues: CASSPPAAGYNEQFF. DNA for the CDR3: TGTGCCAGCAGCCCCCCGGCGGCAGGGTACAATGAGCAGTTCTTC.

The CDR3 coding sequence is TGTGCCAGCAGCTTTGGCGGGAGGGGGGACGAGCAGTACTTC. It codes for CASSFGGRGDEQYF. The chain couples TRBV5-4 to TRBJ2-7, with 9 bases matching TRBD2. This CDR3 is 14 amino acids long. CDR1 SGHNT and CDR2 YYREEE come from the germline V gene (reference sequence). The junction had 5 bases not matched to a gene; V was cut back by 2 bases and J by 5 bases.

The chain carries TRBV5-1 and TRBJ1-2; D ambiguous. In germline, CDR1 is SGHRS, CDR2 YFSETQ. This CDR3 has 12 amino acids. The V and J ends lost 0 bases and 5 bases respectively, with 5 bases between them. The DNA for the CDR3 is TGCGCCAGCAGCTTGGGGCAGTATGGCTACACCTTC. It codes for CASSLGQYGYTF.

V gene TRBV4-1 combines with J gene TRBJ2-7; 10 bases agree with TRBD2. CDR1 and CDR2 from the germline V gene are MGHRA and YSYEKL. The V gene end was trimmed by 3 bases and the J gene end by 4 bases; junction bases not matched to a gene: 6. The CDR3 has 15 amino acids. In DNA, the CDR3 is TGCGCCAGCAGCCAGACTCTAGCGGGAGCGTACGAGCAGTACTTC. Protein: CASSQTLAGAYEQYF.

As regards this clone: Other DNA sequences within the sample encode an identical CDR3. This rearrangement joins TRBV30 to TRBJ1-2; a possible D gene is TRBD1 (5 bases). The V gene's germline CDR1 is GTSNPN and CDR2 SVGIG (reference sequence). The V gene lost 0 bases and the J gene lost 0 bases, with 8 bases spanning the gap. The CDR3 spans 14 residues. CDR3 coding DNA: TGTGCCTGGAGTGTACCAGGGACTAACTATGGCTACACCTTC. This sequence encodes CAWSVPGTNYGYTF.

This rearrangement joins TRBV19 to TRBJ2-3, with D maybe TRBD2 (5 bases). Germline values: CDR1 LNHDA, CDR2 SQIVND (reference sequence). Trimming removed 1 base from V and 0 bases from J, with 5 bases in between. The CDR3 runs to 14 residues. As DNA, the CDR3 is TGTGCCAGTAGTATAGGGACTAGCACAGATACGCAGTATTTT. Protein: CASSIGTSTDTQYF.

The V gene is TRBV7-9, the J gene TRBJ2-3; 9 bases match TRBD2. Germline V gene data show CDR1 as SEHNR and CDR2 as FQNEAQ (reference sequence). CDR3 length: 17 residues. The ends lost 1 base at V and 0 bases at J; junction bases unmatched: 5. CDR3 in DNA: TGTGCCAGCAGCTTAGAGTCTAGCGGGACTAGCACAGATACGCAGTATTTT. It translates to CASSLESSGTSTDTQYF.

V and J are TRBV9 and TRBJ1-3; D call uncertain. The germline V gene encodes CDR1 SGDLS and CDR2 YYNGEE. The CDR3 covers 15 residues. V was shortened by 0 bases and J by 2 bases, with 9 bases between the two germline ends. The CDR3 nucleotides are TGTGCCAGCAGCGTAGGGGCGGCTACTGGAAACACCATATATTTT. Amino acids: CASSVGAATGNTIYF.

The rearrangement links TRBV23-1 to TRBJ1-2; tentative D call: TRBD1 (5 bases). TRBV23-1 is assigned to the ORF class and has an uncertain function. Deletions cut 0 bases from V and 1 base from J, with 21 bases between. CDR3 length: 19 residues. The CDR3 here is CASSQSFGAPGSHNYGYTF. The CDR3 region has the DNA TGCGCCAGCAGTCAATCTTTCGGGGCCCCTGGGTCTCATAACTATGGCTACACCTTC.

This clone was detected a few times. CDR3 nucleotides: TGTGCCAGCAGTTACGTCCACGAGCAGTACTTC. Amino acid sequence: CASSYVHEQYF. The chain employs TRBV6-2 or TRBV6-3 and TRBJ2-7, with D hard to call. CDR1 is MNHEY, CDR2 SVGEGT, per germline. Deletions cut 2 bases from V and 5 bases from J, with 4 bases between. The CDR3 loop spans 11 amino acids.

The chain has TRBV6-5 and TRBJ1-2; 9 bases align to TRBD1. The trim removed 1 base at V and 9 bases at J, leaving 9 bases unmatched. The germline V gene has CDR1 MNHEY and CDR2 SVGAGI. The CDR3 is made up of 15 amino acids. The DNA of the CDR3 is TGTGCCAGCAGTTACTTTACAGGGGGCTCTGTGCGCTACACCTTC. Amino acids: CASSYFTGGSVRYTF.

CDR3 in amino acids: CASKAGVRNQPQHF. The CDR3 nucleotides read TGTGCCAGCAAGGCAGGAGTTCGCAATCAGCCCCAGCATTTT. The chain carries TRBV6-5 and TRBJ1-5; D is ambiguous. Per the germline V gene, CDR1 is MNHEY and CDR2 is SVGAGI. V gave up 7 bases and J gave up 2 bases, with 12 bases separating them. CDR3 size: 14 residues.

The chain recombines TRBV7-2 with TRBJ1-3; D is unclear. The CDR3 runs to 15 residues. Trimming cost V 3 bases and J 0 bases, with 9 bases left between them. Germline CDR1 reads SGHTA; CDR2 reads FQGNSA. CDR3 loop: CASSLDWGSGNTIYF. The CDR3 coding sequence is TGTGCCAGCAGCTTGGACTGGGGCTCTGGAAACACCATATATTTT.

The chain is built from TRBV6-6 and TRBJ2-7, with D maybe TRBD2 (5 bases). With 5 bases removed from V and 3 bases from J, the gap between germline ends came to 8 bases. The CDR3 length is 12 residues. The germline CDR1 and CDR2 sequences are MNHNY and SVGAGI (reference sequence). DNA of the CDR3: TGTGCCAGCAGTGGACTGATCTACGAGCAGTACTTC. As protein: CASSGLIYEQYF.

The chain carries TRBV29-1 and TRBJ2-5; no clear D. The CDR3 extends over 10 amino acids. The germline V gene has CDR1 SQVTM and CDR2 ANQGSEA. The germline V and J ends were trimmed by 3 bases and 3 bases, with 2 bases remaining between them. For the CDR3, the DNA is TGCAGCGTTGATAAAGAGACCCAGTACTTC. It is translated as CSVDKETQYF.

The chain joins TRBV7-9 to TRBJ2-5; TRBD1 agrees at 7 bases. V lost 6 bases, J lost 2 bases, and 6 bases stayed unmatched. Germline lookup yields CDR1 SEHNR and CDR2 FQNEAQ (reference sequence). This CDR3 region has 14 residues. This CDR3 is CASSRNRGQETQYF. The CDR3 DNA is TGTGCCAGCAGTCGCAACAGGGGACAAGAGACCCAGTACTTC.

J is TRBJ2-7 and V is TRBV7-9, with 7 bases lining up with TRBD2. V lost 2 bases and J lost 0; bases outside the gene matches: 4. Germline CDR1 and CDR2: SEHNR and FQNEAQ (reference sequence). The CDR3 contains 15 residues. CDR3 nucleotide sequence: TGTGCCAGCAGCTTACGGGACTACTACTCCTACGAGCAGTACTTC. Encoded protein: CASSLRDYYSYEQYF.

In its sample, this clone was seen once. J is TRBJ1-1 and V is TRBV6-5, with 7 positions matching TRBD1. V lost 6 bases to trimming and J lost 1 base; unmatched junction nucleotides: 8. The CDR3 runs to 15 residues. CDR1 is MNHEY, CDR2 SVGAGI, per germline. The CDR3 DNA is TGTGCCAGCAGCCAGACAGGGCGCGGGAACACTGAAGCTTTCTTT. Translating gives CASSQTGRGNTEAFF.